Listed here are 24 T cell receptor beta chains from one sample, sequenced in a study of TIL therapy for anti-PD-1-resistant metastatic lung cancer. This sample's time point: pre-treatment sample, taken before nivolumab and TIL therapy. The immunoSEQ assay was v3. Clones were read by immunoSEQ multiplex PCR, and TCRdb kept only the in-frame ones, dropping some. The table includes 52,000 or so clones, 75% to 90% detected once. The starting material was blood, obtained at baseline. The source is a person aged 25 to 85 with non-small cell lung cancer.

V usage is TRBV28 and J usage is TRBJ2-5, with 7 positions matching TRBD2. The V gene's germline CDR1 is MDHEN and CDR2 SYDVKM. The CDR3 loop spans 14 amino acids. V was pared by 6 bases and J by 5 bases, with 9 bases of the junction left unmatched. DNA of the CDR3: TGTGCCAGCAGCCGAAGGGAGGGGCCCGAGACCCAGTACTTC. It yields the protein CASSRREGPETQYF.

CDR3 DNA: TGTGCCAGCAGCCAGGGATTCGACGAGCAGTACTTC. Its translation: CASSQGFDEQYF. The rearrangement links TRBV27 to TRBJ2-7, with a tentative D call TRBD1 (5 bases). V shed 6 bases and J shed 5 bases, with 11 bases lying between them. CDR1 and CDR2 (germline): MNHEY, SMNVEV (reference sequence). The CDR3 is made up of 12 amino acids.

V is TRBV7-2 and J is TRBJ1-5; D is possibly TRBD1 (5 bases). In germline, CDR1 is SGHTA, CDR2 FQGNSA. The CDR3 is 16 amino acids. Deletions cut 1 base from V and 2 bases from J, with 12 bases between. The CDR3: CASSLEPGGGNQPQHF. The CDR3, as DNA: TGTGCCAGCAGCTTAGAGCCCGGGGGAGGCAATCAGCCCCAGCATTTT.

The gene calls are TRBV4-1 and TRBJ2-7; D perhaps matches TRBD2 (6 bases). V gave up 5 bases and J gave up 2 bases, with 13 bases separating them. The CDR3 is 14 residues long. CDR1 and CDR2 from the germline V gene are MGHRA and YSYEKL. The CDR3 DNA reads as TGCGCCAGCAGCGCCCGGACGGGGGCCTACGAGCAGTACTTC. Residues: CASSARTGAYEQYF.

The chain combines TRBV6-6 with TRBJ2-7, with D perhaps TRBD1 or TRBD2 (6 bases each). Germline CDR1 reads MNHNY; CDR2 reads SVGAGI (reference sequence). The CDR3 runs 13 residues. The V end was cut by 2 bases, the J end by 5 bases, with 10 bases between. CDR3 coding DNA: TGTGCCAGCAGTTACGAAGGGGGGAACGAGCAGTACTTC. This gives the protein CASSYEGGNEQYF.

The rearrangement joins TRBV3-1 (or the pseudogene TRBV3-2) to TRBJ2-1; D not certain. Trimming removed 4 bases at V and 3 bases at J, with 31 bases between. Germline assignment: CDR1 LGHDT and CDR2 YNNKEL (reference sequence). This CDR3 spans 21 amino acids. This CDR3 is CASSLVNPHSFFPPFYNEQFF. The CDR3 DNA follows: TGTGCCAGCAGCCTCGTTAATCCCCACTCCTTTTTTCCCCCCTTCTACAATGAGCAGTTCTTC.

The chain employs TRBV24-1 and TRBJ2-5; D is unclear. V dropped 9 bases and J dropped 5 bases, with 9 bases sitting between them. This CDR3 comprises 11 residues. CDR1 is KGHDR and CDR2 is SFDVKD in the germline V gene. This CDR3 is CATARSETQYF. Written as DNA, the CDR3 is TGTGCCACCGCCCGATCCGAGACCCAGTACTTC.

This sequence joins TRBV5-4 and TRBJ1-1; D perhaps matches TRBD1 (5 bases). This CDR3 contains 13 residues. Germline V gene data show CDR1 as SGHNT and CDR2 as YYREEE (reference sequence). The V gene lost 6 bases and the J gene lost 4 bases, with 13 bases spanning the gap. The CDR3 here is CASIPSQGTEAFF. DNA of the CDR3: TGTGCCAGCATCCCTTCTCAGGGCACTGAAGCTTTCTTT.

This chain connects TRBV2 to TRBJ2-1; 7 bases are shared with TRBD2. The V and J ends lost 1 base and 7 bases, in that order; junction bases with no gene match: 7. Germline loops: CDR1 SNHLY, CDR2 FYNNEI. This CDR3 spans 15 amino acids. DNA of the CDR3: TGTGCCAGCAGTGAAGGGACTAGTAGTTTTAATGAGCAGTTCTTC. Its translation: CASSEGTSSFNEQFF.

This clone was counted between two and nine times. The chain joins TRBV6-1 to TRBJ1-2; maybe TRBD1 (5 bases). Between the trimmed V and J ends, which lost 6 bases and 8 bases, there was a span of 13 bases. The CDR3 sequence is 12 residues long. Germline assignment: CDR1 MNHNS and CDR2 SASEGT. CDR3 sequence: CASSPWGDGYTF. The DNA of the CDR3 is TGTGCCAGCAGCCCCTGGGGGGACGGCTACACCTTC.

Only one count was recorded for this clone. The genes are TRBV28 and TRBJ2-5; 8 positions match TRBD2. The V gene end was trimmed by 4 bases and the J gene end by 2 bases; junction bases not matched to a gene: 3. The CDR3 runs 14 residues. Germline V gene lookup returns CDR1 MDHEN and CDR2 SYDVKM. DNA for the CDR3: TGTGCCAGCAGTTATAGCGGGACTCAAGAGACCCAGTACTTC. This sequence encodes CASSYSGTQETQYF.

The rearrangement uses TRBV7-8 and TRBJ2-1, with 8 nucleotides matching TRBD1. This CDR3 region has 16 residues. The germline gives CDR1 SGHVS, CDR2 FQNEAQ. V shed 5 bases, J shed 1 base, and the junction held 7 bases outside the gene matches. For the CDR3, the DNA is TGTGCCAGCAGCCCATCCGGGACAGGATCCTACAATGAGCAGTTCTTC. Translation: CASSPSGTGSYNEQFF. The full variable domain, its missing parts supplied by reference TRBV7-8 and TRBJ2-1, is GAGVSQSPRYKVAKRGQDVALRCDPISGHVSLFWYQQALGQGPEFLTYFQNEAQLDKSGLPSDRFFAERPEGSVSTLKIQRTQQEDSAVYLCASSPSGTGSYNEQFFGPGTRLTVL.

This clone was detected once. V gene TRBV6-2 or TRBV6-3 combines with J gene TRBJ2-7; TRBD2 is a possible D gene (6 bases). Germline-derived CDR1 and CDR2 are MNHEY and SVGEGT. The germline V and J ends were trimmed by 0 bases and 0 bases, with 21 bases remaining between them. CDR3 length: 19 amino acids. CDR3 DNA sequence: TGTGCCAGCAGTTACTCCCGGCGGGGAGCTAGCGCCAACTCCTACGAGCAGTACTTC. It yields the protein CASSYSRRGASANSYEQYF.

The CDR3 nucleotides are TGTGCCAGTAGTCTCCGGACAGATCCCTCTGGGGCCAACGTCCTGACTTTC. Translated, it gives CASSLRTDPSGANVLTF. The chain combines TRBV19 with TRBJ2-6; a possible D gene is TRBD1 (6 bases). The V gene lost 5 bases and the J gene lost 0 bases, with 14 bases spanning the gap. The CDR3 spans 17 residues. The germline CDR1 and CDR2 sequences are LNHDA and SQIVND (reference sequence).

V is TRBV7-9 and J is TRBJ2-5, with TRBD2 matching 7 bases. Losses at the gene ends were 4 bases for V and 5 bases for J; bases not matched to a gene: 1. Per germline, CDR1 SEHNR and CDR2 FQNEAQ (reference sequence). The CDR3 runs to 12 residues. Here the CDR3 DNA reads TGTGCCAGCAGCTGGGGAGGGGAGACCCAGTACTTC. As protein: CASSWGGETQYF.

This chain connects TRBV7-9 to TRBJ2-6; D gene ambiguous. Germline V lookup: CDR1 SEHNR, CDR2 FQNEAQ (reference sequence). This CDR3 region has 15 residues. The V end was cut by 0 bases, the J end by 1 base, with 4 bases between. The CDR3 coding sequence is TGTGCCAGCAGCTTAGCCCTGTCTGGGGCCAACGTCCTGACTTTC. It encodes CASSLALSGANVLTF.

This chain links TRBV12-2 with TRBJ2-2. TRBV12-2 is termed a pseudogene. This CDR3 has 18 amino acids. In nucleotides, the CDR3 is TGTGCAAGTCGCTCGAATAGGGTAGAGATCGAGAACACCGGGGAGCTGTTTTTT. It specifies CASRSNRVEIENTGELFF.

This chain connects TRBV5-4 to TRBJ2-5; 11 bases are a match to TRBD2. Trimming removed 4 bases from V and 2 bases from J; junction bases left unmatched: 10. This CDR3 is built from 17 residues. CDR1 is SGHNT and CDR2 is YYREEE in the germline V gene (reference sequence). The CDR3 loop reads CASSRVGSGGEQETQYF. CDR3 coding DNA: TGTGCCAGCAGCCGGGTGGGTAGCGGGGGGGAACAAGAGACCCAGTACTTC.

This clone has just one count. V is TRBV30 and J is TRBJ2-5, with a possible D match to TRBD1 (5 bases). The ends were cut back, 4 bases at V and 3 bases at J, with 9 bases in the middle. Germline CDR1 reads GTSNPN; CDR2 reads SVGIG (reference sequence). The CDR3 runs 12 residues. The CDR3 loop is CAWKGQKETQYF. The CDR3, as DNA: TGTGCCTGGAAGGGGCAGAAAGAGACCCAGTACTTC.

This sequence joins TRBV27 and TRBJ2-2, with a possible D match to TRBD1 (6 bases). Germline CDR1 is MNHEY and CDR2 is SMNVEV (reference sequence). The germline V and J ends were trimmed by 2 bases and 0 bases, with 10 bases remaining between them. The CDR3 spans 16 residues. This CDR3 is CASSLTGQSNTGELFF. In DNA, the CDR3 is TGTGCCAGCAGTTTAACAGGGCAATCGAACACCGGGGAGCTGTTTTTT.

The V and J genes are TRBV28 and TRBJ1-1; 7 positions match TRBD1. After removal of 4 bases from V and 4 bases from J, the junction contained 6 bases not matched to a gene. This CDR3 is 14 amino acids long. CDR1 and CDR2 (germline): MDHEN, SYDVKM. The DNA of the CDR3 is TGTGCCAGCAGTTCTAAGACAGGGAGCACTGAAGCTTTCTTT. Encoded protein: CASSSKTGSTEAFF.

J is TRBJ2-2 and V is TRBV5-1; D gene ambiguous. CDR1 and CDR2 from the germline V gene are SGHRS and YFSETQ. V was shortened by 4 bases and J by 1 base, with 11 bases between the two germline ends. The CDR3 is made up of 15 amino acids. The CDR3 reads CASSQFDKNTGELFF. The CDR3 coding sequence is TGCGCCAGCAGCCAGTTCGACAAGAACACCGGGGAGCTGTTTTTT.

This clone was observed a few times. The chain's CDR3 is CASSLGTGTYEQYF. For the CDR3, the DNA is TGTGCCAGCAGCTTGGGTACAGGTACCTACGAGCAGTACTTC. This sequence joins TRBV5-6 and TRBJ2-7, with D possibly matching TRBD1 (5 bases). This CDR3 is built from 14 residues. CDR1 and CDR2 (germline): SGHDT, YYEEEE. V was cut by 0 bases and J by 2 bases, with 9 bases left in between.

The CDR3 spells CASSVAGRFLTGELFF. For the CDR3, the DNA is TGTGCCAGCAGCGTAGCAGGCAGGTTCCTCACCGGGGAGCTGTTTTTT. The chain recombines TRBV9 with TRBJ2-2; D remains unclear. Germline values: CDR1 SGDLS, CDR2 YYNGEE. The V end lost 0 bases, the J end lost 4 bases, and 13 bases lay between the germline ends. The CDR3 consists of 16 residues.